The clone carrying this T cell receptor (beta chain) was detected a few times. What it recognizes is unknown. Each CDR3 protein is one row after TCRdb ran MiXCR on the reads. The sample lists more than 400,000 distinct CDR3 sequences; approximately 25% were seen once. The entry originates in a study of T cell repertoires in cytomegalovirus infection. Study overall: Matching HLA type, along with CMV infection, was indicated by public TCR beta signatures. Points from the study as a whole: In two of eight donors, the top clonotype was HLA-C-restricted CMV-specific. Using cumulative public TCR beta family frequency, the authors identified those who carried CMV together with the relevant HLA.

This CDR3 region has 17 residues. Trimming shortened V by 1 base and J by 7 bases, and 22 bases separated the two germline ends. The V gene's germline CDR1 is LNHDA and CDR2 SQIVND (reference sequence). Input material: PBMCs. This receptor was identified in a human donor in good health (CMV status not recorded). Some clones in this sample may be carry-over from other donors' samples. This rearrangement joins TRBV19 to TRBJ1-1; TRBD1 might be the D (5 bases). The CDR3 is CASSIGAGLEPGIEAFF. In DNA form, the CDR3 reads TGTGCCAGTAGTATAGGCGCAGGGCTGGAACCCGGAATTGAAGCTTTCTTT.